These 10 T cell receptor beta chains came from one sample sequenced in a study of OX40 agonist ivuxolimab in advanced cancers. Produced via immunoSEQ multiplex PCR; TCRdb's table is partial and in-frame only. The data contain about 79,000 clones, 92% of them singletons. The sequenced sample was CD4+ or CD8+ T cells sorted from blood, obtained in a trial of the OX40 agonist ivuxolimab. The origin of the receptors is an adult with an advanced solid tumor such as melanoma, head and neck, liver or kidney cancer.

The chain carries TRBV19 and TRBJ1-5; tentatively, D is TRBD1 (6 bases). The CDR3 loop spans 19 amino acids. Germline V gene lookup returns CDR1 LNHDA and CDR2 SQIVND (reference sequence). V lost 3 bases and J 2 bases, leaving 23 bases between the germline ends. The CDR3 region has the DNA TGTGCCAGTAGTATTGAGGGGGGGGCCCCTACTCTCCGCAATCAGCCCCAGCATTTT. Residues: CASSIEGGAPTLRNQPQHF.

This clone appeared once. The rearrangement links TRBV7-9 to TRBJ1-2, with a weak D call TRBD1 (6 bases). V shed 4 bases and J shed 8 bases, with 17 bases lying between them. Germline V gene lookup returns CDR1 SEHNR and CDR2 FQNEAQ (reference sequence). The CDR3 is 14 amino acids. This CDR3 is CASSSNREPGGYTF. The CDR3 nucleotides read TGTGCCAGCAGCTCTAACAGGGAACCTGGGGGCTACACCTTC.

J is TRBJ2-3 and V is TRBV4-2; TRBD1 matches at 9 bases. Unmatched junction bases numbered 4, after V lost 1 base and J lost 2 bases. Germline lookup yields CDR1 LGHNA and CDR2 YNFKEQ. CDR3 length equals 16 residues. CDR3 nucleotides: TGTGCCAGCAGCCAAGGAGACAGGGGGTTCACAGATACGCAGTATTTT. Its translation is CASSQGDRGFTDTQYF.

V is TRBV2 and J is TRBJ2-6; D possibly corresponds to TRBD1 (6 bases). The V end was cut by 5 bases, the J end by 2 bases, with 7 bases between. Germline lookup yields CDR1 SNHLY and CDR2 FYNNEI. The CDR3 totals 14 residues. As DNA, the CDR3 is TGTGCCAGCAGTTGGGGGCCTGGGGCCAACGTCCTGACTTTC. Translation: CASSWGPGANVLTF.

CDR3 bases: TGTGCCAGCAGCTTAGTCCTCAACAATCAGCCCCAGCATTTT. Translation: CASSLVLNNQPQHF. The chain carries TRBV7-2 and TRBJ1-5; no clear D. Deletions cut 1 base from V and 3 bases from J, with 7 bases between. The CDR3 is 14 residues long. The germline CDR1 and CDR2 sequences are SGHTA and FQGNSA.

The V call is TRBV6-5, the J call TRBJ2-3; D possibly matches TRBD1 or TRBD2 (5 bases each). Germline V gene lookup returns CDR1 MNHEY and CDR2 SVGAGI. The V end was cut by 5 bases, the J end by 1 base, with 13 bases between. This CDR3 region has 15 residues. The CDR3 DNA sequence: TGTGCCAGCAGTACGGGGCGTTTTGGCACAGATACGCAGTATTTT. This encodes CASSTGRFGTDTQYF.

The chain uses TRBV9 and TRBJ2-1; D may be TRBD1 (5 bases). This CDR3 comprises 14 residues. The V end was cut by 3 bases, the J end by 5 bases, with 12 bases between. CDR1 and CDR2 (germline): SGDLS, YYNGEE. CDR3 bases: TGTGCCAGCAGCGCAGGGCTACTCGACAATGAGCAGTTCTTC. Protein product: CASSAGLLDNEQFF.

The V call is TRBV5-6, the J call TRBJ2-2; D may be TRBD1 (6 bases). V dropped 2 bases and J dropped 1 base, with 9 bases sitting between them. CDR1 is SGHDT, CDR2 YYEEEE, per germline. This CDR3 is 15 amino acids long. This CDR3 reads CASSFGTQNTGELFF. The CDR3 DNA is TGTGCCAGCAGCTTCGGGACACAGAACACCGGGGAGCTGTTTTTT.

The rearrangement uses TRBV6-5 and TRBJ2-7; perhaps TRBD1 as D (8 bases). Germline CDR1 MNHEY, CDR2 SVGAGI. The CDR3 runs 13 residues. The ends were cut back, 5 bases at V and 10 bases at J, with 18 bases in the middle. The CDR3 nucleotides are TGTGCCAGCAGTGTGATACAGGGGGGGTATCAGTACTTC. It specifies CASSVIQGGYQYF.

The chain has TRBV19 and TRBJ2-5; TRBD1 matches at 9 bases. V shed 6 bases, J shed 5 bases, and the junction held 7 bases outside the gene matches. Germline CDR1 LNHDA, CDR2 SQIVND (reference sequence). This CDR3 is 14 amino acids long. CDR3: CASRRTGALETQYF. The CDR3 DNA is TGTGCCAGTAGAAGGACAGGGGCCCTGGAGACCCAGTACTTC.